This TCR beta chain emerged from a study of shared T cell receptors in the human thymus. Clones were read by immunoSEQ multiplex PCR, and TCRdb kept only the in-frame ones, dropping some. The table records 450,000 to 650,000 clones, 75% to 85% of them present only once. The CDR3 covers 14 residues. V lost 0 bases, J lost 8 bases, and 13 bases lay in between. CDR1 and CDR2 (germline): LGHNA, YNFKEQ. This sample also appeared in a second study, on human thymus T cells. That source notes: The people who donated were healthy Finnish babies having corrective surgery for congenital heart defects. Thymus pieces cut out during corrective heart surgery were the tissue that was used. Thymic and blood repertoires appeared to display a bias in their usage of V and J genes. Related work showed strongly overlapping thymic repertoires across unrelated individuals.

The sequence was obtained from a boy under two years old with a congenital heart defect. Sample: thymocytes. This chain joins TRBV4-2 and TRBJ1-2; D perhaps matches TRBD1 (5 bases). The CDR3 is CASSQDRQGEGYTF. The CDR3, as DNA: TGTGCCAGCAGCCAAGATAGGCAGGGTGAGGGCTACACCTTC.